Following are 21 T cell receptor beta chains from one sample sequenced in a study of cytomegalovirus exposure and HLA in healthy donors (dated by TCRdb to 2016 to 2017). Library preparation used the immunoSEQ multiplex PCR assay. For the multiplex PCR, a mixture combining 60 forward primers for TCR Vbeta segments and 13 reverse primers for TCR Jbeta segments was used. The clones in this table, taken by TCRdb from immuneACCESS, are in-frame only. Not every clone is retained; where verified, under half of the shortfall comes from an unresolved V gene, and the cause of the rest is unknown. For this sample the table gives about 160,000 clones, of which over 65% were detected only once. Of the sample, approximately 3% is held by the ten largest clones. The sequencing sample was made of PBMCs. The receptors stem from a middle-aged woman in good health and CMV-seronegative.

This clone was seen more than once but under ten times. The chain uses TRBV2 and TRBJ2-7, with 11 bases that match TRBD1. Germline V lookup: CDR1 SNHLY, CDR2 FYNNEI. CDR3 size: 14 residues. J gave up 4 bases and V 4 bases, and 3 bases lay outside the gene matches. The CDR3 region is CASSAGTGGYEQYF. CDR3 bases: TGTGCCAGCAGTGCCGGGACAGGGGGATACGAGCAGTACTTC.

The gene calls are TRBV5-1 and TRBJ2-5; D perhaps matches TRBD2 (6 bases). The CDR3 length is 16 residues. The V end was cut by 6 bases, the J end by 1 base, with 19 bases between. CDR1 and CDR2 from the germline V gene are SGHRS and YFSETQ. The CDR3 coding sequence is TGCGCCAGCAACCCGGGAGCTCAAGCCTCCCAAGAGACCCAGTACTTC. This codes for CASNPGAQASQETQYF.

The chain links TRBV13 to TRBJ2-3; D might be TRBD1 (5 bases). This CDR3 is built from 20 residues. CDR1 is PRHDT, CDR2 FYEKMQ, per germline (reference sequence). V shed 5 bases and J shed 0 bases, with 27 bases lying between them. The CDR3, as DNA: TGTGCCAGCAGCCCTAGGACCCCAGGGCGGACCCTCTTTAGCACAGATACGCAGTATTTT. It is translated as CASSPRTPGRTLFSTDTQYF.

V and J are TRBV7-9 and TRBJ1-1; 7 nucleotides align to TRBD1. Per the germline V gene, CDR1 is SEHNR and CDR2 is FQNEAQ (reference sequence). J was trimmed by 4 bases and V by 6 bases; bases with no gene match: 8. The CDR3 has 14 amino acids. The CDR3 DNA reads as TGTGCCAGCAGAACCGACAGGGTTGCCACTGAAGCTTTCTTT. Protein product: CASRTDRVATEAFF.

V usage is TRBV23-1 and J usage is TRBJ1-1; D unclear. TRBV23-1 is an ORF; its function is uncertain. V was cut by 0 bases and J by 4 bases, with 27 bases left in between. The CDR3 runs 20 residues. The CDR3 nucleotides are TGCGCCAGCAGTCAATCGCTCGGAGGGCCGTCTATCCCTGGGAGCACTGAAGCTTTCTTT. Translation: CASSQSLGGPSIPGSTEAFF.

This clone was counted once. The CDR3 loop is CASSSGGLAVSTTDTQYF. CDR3 sequence (DNA): TGTGCCAGCAGCTCCGGAGGACTAGCGGTTTCTACCACAGATACGCAGTATTTT. The J gene is TRBJ2-3, the V gene TRBV5-8; the match to TRBD2 covers 10 bases. CDR1 and CDR2 from the germline V gene are SGHTS and YDEGEE. V gave up 3 bases and J gave up 2 bases; unmatched junction bases: 12. The CDR3 totals 18 residues.

This sequence joins TRBV13 and TRBJ2-7; TRBD2 matches 11 bases. V shed 3 bases, J shed 6 bases, and the junction held 13 bases outside the gene matches. CDR1 PRHDT and CDR2 FYEKMQ come from the germline V gene (reference sequence). The CDR3 has 17 residues. The CDR3 DNA reads as TGTGCCAGCAGCTTGCTGGGACTAGCGGTTAACCCGGGCGAGCAGTACTTC. This codes for CASSLLGLAVNPGEQYF.

The V call is TRBV7-6, the J call TRBJ2-7; 10 bases match TRBD1. This CDR3 region has 14 residues. CDR1 and CDR2 from the germline V gene are SGHVS and FNYEAQ. The V segment lost 5 bases and the J segment 5 bases; nucleotides outside the gene matches: 6. The CDR3 DNA follows: TGTGCCAGCAGCGTGACAGGGGGCATGGACGAGCAGTACTTC. It translates to CASSVTGGMDEQYF.

The rearrangement links TRBV19 to TRBJ1-3; TRBD1 aligns across 7 bases. The trim removed 5 bases at V and 3 bases at J, leaving 7 bases unmatched. Germline V gene lookup returns CDR1 LNHDA and CDR2 SQIVND (reference sequence). This CDR3 contains 15 residues. The CDR3 bases are TGTGCCAGTAGTTTAACGACAGGGCTTGGAAACACCATATATTTT. Residues: CASSLTTGLGNTIYF.

This rearrangement joins TRBV21-1 to TRBJ2-7; the D call in the table, TRBD1, was not verified against the DNA. TRBV21-1 is described as a pseudogene. The CDR3 consists of 19 residues. CDR3 loop: CASNDSQGPFGGSFYEQYF. DNA of the CDR3: TGTGCCAGCAACGATTCCCAAGGGCCCTTTGGGGGCTCGTTCTACGAGCAGTACTTC.

The V and J genes are TRBV4-1 and TRBJ2-1; the D gene is possibly TRBD2 (5 bases). This CDR3 spans 16 amino acids. The ends were cut back, 1 base at V and 0 bases at J, with 10 bases in the middle. CDR1 MGHRA and CDR2 YSYEKL come from the germline V gene. The CDR3 sequence: CASSQATGISYNEQFF. CDR3 in DNA: TGCGCCAGCAGCCAAGCGACGGGGATCTCCTACAATGAGCAGTTCTTC.

This chain uses TRBV20-1 with TRBJ1-3; no firm D call. Looked up from germline, CDR1 is DFQATT and CDR2 is SNEGSKA (reference sequence). This CDR3 region has 11 residues. Trimming pared 2 bases from V and 9 bases from J, leaving 8 bases between. The CDR3 region has the DNA TGCAGTGCTAGAAGGGCGGGCACCATATATTTT. This gives the protein CSARRAGTIYF.

The genes are TRBV5-1 and TRBJ2-3; D is perhaps TRBD1 (6 bases). The V and J ends lost 4 bases and 2 bases respectively, with 17 bases between them. The germline gives CDR1 SGHRS, CDR2 YFSETQ. This CDR3 has 16 amino acids. CDR3 DNA sequence: TGCGCCAGCAGCAAGCCTACAGGGTCCCTCACAGATACGCAGTATTTT. Amino acids: CASSKPTGSLTDTQYF.

This chain links TRBV5-6 with TRBJ1-1; no clear D gene. V was shortened by 0 bases and J by 0 bases, with 12 bases between the two germline ends. Germline assignment: CDR1 SGHDT and CDR2 YYEEEE. The CDR3 is made up of 16 amino acids. CDR3 sequence: CASSLEPVIMNTEAFF. In DNA, the CDR3 is TGTGCCAGCAGCTTGGAACCAGTTATAATGAACACTGAAGCTTTCTTT. Drawing the rest from reference TRBV5-6 and TRBJ1-1, the complete variable domain is DAGVTQSPTHLIKTRGQQVTLRCSPKSGHDTVSWYQQALGQGPQFIFQYYEEEERQRGNFPDRFSGHQFPNYSSELNVNALLLGDSALYLCASSLEPVIMNTEAFFGQGTRLTVV.

The chain is built from TRBV7-9 and TRBJ2-7, with 8 bases matching TRBD2. The CDR3 has 14 amino acids. The germline V gene has CDR1 SEHNR and CDR2 FQNEAQ (reference sequence). The V gene end was trimmed by 7 bases and the J gene end by 5 bases; junction bases not matched to a gene: 10. CDR3 coding DNA: TGTGCCAGCACCCGTCCGGGGGGGCCGGACGAGCAGTACTTC. This sequence encodes CASTRPGGPDEQYF.

The chain employs TRBV5-1 and TRBJ1-1, with 7 positions matching TRBD1. CDR1 SGHRS and CDR2 YFSETQ come from the germline V gene. The CDR3 is 14 amino acids. Unmatched junction bases numbered 4, after V lost 0 bases and J lost 5 bases. The CDR3 protein is CASSLGQGWTEAFF. DNA of the CDR3: TGCGCCAGCAGCTTGGGACAGGGTTGGACTGAAGCTTTCTTT. The complete variable domain, with remaining parts taken from reference TRBV5-1 and TRBJ1-1, reads KAGVTQTPRYLIKTRGQQVTLSCSPISGHRSVSWYQQTPGQGLQFLFEYFSETQRNKGNFPGRFSGRQFSNSRSEMNVSTLELGDSALYLCASSLGQGWTEAFFGQGTRLTVV.

This chain joins TRBV5-6 and TRBJ1-1, with 7 positions matching TRBD1. Trimming removed 3 bases from V and 2 bases from J; junction bases left unmatched: 7. The CDR3 runs to 15 residues. Germline CDR1 is SGHDT and CDR2 is YYEEEE. DNA of the CDR3: TGTGCCAGCAGCTGGTACGGGACAGCCAACACTGAAGCTTTCTTT. Protein sequence: CASSWYGTANTEAFF.

The V gene is TRBV7-9, the J gene TRBJ2-5; TRBD2 is a possible D gene (6 bases). This CDR3 spans 15 amino acids. With 2 bases removed from V and 2 bases from J, the gap between germline ends came to 12 bases. Germline values: CDR1 SEHNR, CDR2 FQNEAQ (reference sequence). CDR3 amino acids: CASSLPQAGQETQYF. The CDR3 nucleotides are TGTGCCAGCAGCTTACCCCAAGCGGGTCAAGAGACCCAGTACTTC.

The gene calls are TRBV25-1 and TRBJ1-1, with 10 bases fitting TRBD1. Germline values: CDR1 MGHDK, CDR2 SYGVNS. The CDR3 covers 15 residues. After removal of 3 bases from V and 7 bases from J, the junction contained 8 bases not matched to a gene. CDR3 DNA: TGTGCCAGCAGTGATCAAGGGACAGGGGTCATTGAAGCTTTCTTT. Protein sequence: CASSDQGTGVIEAFF. Supplemented by reference TRBV25-1 and TRBJ1-1, the full variable domain reads EADIYQTPRYLVIGTGKKITLECSQTMGHDKMYWYQQDPGMELHLIHYSYGVNSTEKGDLSSESTVSRIRTEHFPLTLESARPSHTSQYLCASSDQGTGVIEAFFGQGTRLTVV.

This clone was recorded only once. The chain joins TRBV6-1 to TRBJ2-1; the match to TRBD1 covers 9 bases. Germline V CDR1 and CDR2: MNHNS, SASEGT. CDR3 length equals 15 residues. Trimming removed 2 bases from V and 8 bases from J; junction bases left unmatched: 7. The CDR3: CASSERDRVADEQFF. The CDR3 region has the DNA TGTGCCAGCAGTGAAAGGGACAGGGTGGCGGATGAGCAGTTCTTC.

The chain combines TRBV5-1 with TRBJ2-3; possible D gene TRBD1, 5 bases. Germline CDR1 reads SGHRS; CDR2 reads YFSETQ. The CDR3 is 14 amino acids. The V end was cut by 5 bases, the J end by 3 bases, with 13 bases between. Here the CDR3 DNA reads TGCGCCAGCAGAACTGCCAGGGAAACAGATACGCAGTATTTT. Encoded protein: CASRTARETDTQYF.